The 25 T cell receptor beta chains listed next were all sequenced from one sample in a study of CD8+ T cells in alopecia areata. The treatment: oral pan-JAK inhibitor, 5-10 mg twice daily. It was cDNA, reverse transcribed from extracted RNA, that served as the sequencing template. Sequencing was performed with immunoSEQ multiplex PCR; in TCRdb, only in-frame clones are kept and a portion is missing. The table lists approximately 160,000 clones, around three fifths of them singletons. This specimen was CD4+ T cells sorted from blood, taken at week 24, from a patient treated with tofacitinib. These receptors all come from a human donor with alopecia areata.

V is TRBV5-1 and J is TRBJ2-7; D may be TRBD1 or TRBD2 (6 bases each). The CDR3 contains 13 residues. CDR1 is SGHRS, CDR2 YFSETQ, per germline. Between the trimmed V and J ends, which lost 3 bases and 0 bases, there was a span of 7 bases. The CDR3 nucleotides are TGCGCCAGCAGCTCGGGGGCCTCCTACGAGCAGTACTTC. Encoded protein: CASSSGASYEQYF. The whole variable domain, remainder taken from reference TRBV5-1 and TRBJ2-7, is KAGVTQTPRYLIKTRGQQVTLSCSPISGHRSVSWYQQTPGQGLQFLFEYFSETQRNKGNFPGRFSGRQFSNSRSEMNVSTLELGDSALYLCASSSGASYEQYFGPGTRLTVT.

This clone was detected a few times. This rearrangement joins TRBV29-1 to TRBJ2-5, with D uncertain. The CDR3 covers 12 residues. CDR1 is SQVTM and CDR2 is ANQGSEA in the germline V gene. V shed 7 bases and J shed 1 base, with 10 bases lying between them. The CDR3: CSALQAQETQYF. Here the CDR3 DNA reads TGCAGCGCGTTGCAGGCCCAAGAGACCCAGTACTTC.

This clone showed up just a few times. The genes are TRBV23-1 and TRBJ2-5, with 8 bases matching TRBD1. TRBV23-1 counts as an open reading frame of uncertain function. The CDR3 runs 14 residues. J lost 5 bases, V lost 2 bases, and 4 bases had no gene match. The CDR3 nucleotides read TGCGCCAGCAGTCAAGCAGGGGGCGCGGAGACCCAGTACTTC. It encodes CASSQAGGAETQYF.

This clone turned up a few times. The sample carries other DNA sequences with the same CDR3. V gene TRBV5-1 combines with J gene TRBJ2-5, with 7 bases identical to TRBD1. The CDR3 spans 14 residues. V lost 0 bases, J lost 2 bases, and 1 base stayed unmatched. Germline CDR1 is SGHRS and CDR2 is YFSETQ. The CDR3 region is CASSLGQGQETQYF. CDR3 coding DNA: TGCGCCAGCAGCTTGGGACAGGGTCAAGAGACCCAGTACTTC. The complete variable domain, with remaining parts taken from reference TRBV5-1 and TRBJ2-5, reads KAGVTQTPRYLIKTRGQQVTLSCSPISGHRSVSWYQQTPGQGLQFLFEYFSETQRNKGNFPGRFSGRQFSNSRSEMNVSTLELGDSALYLCASSLGQGQETQYFGPGTRLLVL.

The chain joins TRBV30 to TRBJ2-2; D is possibly TRBD2 (5 bases). This CDR3 has 12 amino acids. Trimming took 3 bases from V and 5 from J, leaving 7 bases between them. Germline assignment: CDR1 GTSNPN and CDR2 SVGIG (reference sequence). CDR3 residues: CAWRRRTGELFF. The DNA for the CDR3 is TGTGCCTGGAGAAGGAGGACCGGGGAGCTGTTTTTT.

V and J are TRBV4-1 and TRBJ1-1; a weak D match, TRBD1 (5 bases). This CDR3 has 16 amino acids. Germline-derived CDR1 and CDR2 are MGHRA and YSYEKL. V lost 1 base, J lost 5 bases, and 17 bases lay in between. CDR3 bases: TGCGCCAGCAGCCAAGTTGTCCAGGGCGGGAATACTGAAGCTTTCTTT. Translated, it gives CASSQVVQGGNTEAFF.

This clone occurred once. In nucleotides, the CDR3 is TGTGCCAGCAGCGGAGGCAAATGGACTAGCGGGGAATACGAGCAGTACTTC. Its translation: CASSGGKWTSGEYEQYF. The V call is TRBV7-9, the J call TRBJ2-7; 12 bases agree with TRBD2. Trimming removed 5 bases from V and 4 bases from J; junction bases left unmatched: 12. This CDR3 is built from 17 residues. Germline lookup yields CDR1 SEHNR and CDR2 FQNEAQ (reference sequence). Full variable domain (remainder filled in from reference TRBV7-9 and TRBJ2-7): DTGVSQNPRHKITKRGQNVTFRCDPISEHNRLYWYRQTLGQGPEFLTYFQNEAQLEKSRLLSDRFSAERPKGSFSTLEIQRTEQGDSAMYLCASSGGKWTSGEYEQYFGPGTRLTVT.

On this clone itself: One junction end disagrees with the germline gene, perhaps due to a read error. The chain joins TRBV15 to TRBJ2-7, with D possibly being TRBD2 (7 bases). Germline V lookup: CDR1 LNHNV, CDR2 YYDKDF (reference sequence). The CDR3 is 9 amino acids. In nucleotides, the CDR3 is TGTGCCACCAGCGGGGGGGCCGACTTC. Translated, it gives CATSGGADF.

This clone came up a few times. The chain employs TRBV29-1 and TRBJ2-3; the D gene is possibly TRBD2 (7 bases). CDR1 and CDR2 from the germline V gene are SQVTM and ANQGSEA. The CDR3 is made up of 13 amino acids. Trimming shortened V by 7 bases and J by 3 bases, and 14 bases separated the two germline ends. As DNA, the CDR3 is TGCAGCGCTGCGCGGGGGCGGACAGATACGCAGTATTTT. This codes for CSAARGRTDTQYF.

This chain links TRBV27 with TRBJ1-5; D unresolved. Germline CDR1 MNHEY, CDR2 SMNVEV (reference sequence). Trimming removed 2 bases at V and 6 bases at J, with 20 bases between. The CDR3 covers 17 residues. The CDR3: CASSLPRHPLRTQPQHF. The CDR3 DNA reads as TGTGCCAGCAGTTTACCCCGACACCCCCTAAGGACTCAGCCCCAGCATTTT.

The chain uses TRBV2 and TRBJ2-7; 8 bases are a match to TRBD1. V lost 2 bases, J lost 7 bases, and 22 bases stayed unmatched. The CDR3 runs to 19 residues. CDR1 and CDR2 (germline): SNHLY, FYNNEI. The CDR3 sequence: CASSEPVGGADREKGEQYF. The CDR3 coding sequence is TGTGCCAGCAGTGAACCGGTCGGGGGAGCGGACAGGGAAAAGGGGGAGCAGTACTTC.

This clone has a handful of counts. The genes are TRBV7-3 and TRBJ2-1; D call uncertain. Germline CDR1 is SGHTA and CDR2 is FQGTGA. The CDR3 has 13 amino acids. The ends were cut back, 3 bases at V and 6 bases at J, with 9 bases in the middle. The CDR3, as DNA: TGTGCCAGCAGCTTTGGGCACCTCAATGAGCAGTTCTTC. Residues: CASSFGHLNEQFF.

The chain uses TRBV29-1 and TRBJ2-5; a possible D gene is TRBD2 (5 bases). From germline, CDR1 is SQVTM and CDR2 ANQGSEA. The CDR3 runs to 13 residues. Trimming cost V 4 bases and J 4 bases, with 13 bases left between them. As DNA, the CDR3 is TGCAGCGTTGCGAGCCTGGCGGGAGAGACCCAGTACTTC. Translation: CSVASLAGETQYF. Combining the CDR3 with reference TRBV29-1 and TRBJ2-5 gives the whole variable domain SAVISQKPSRDICQRGTSLTIQCQVDSQVTMMFWYRQQPGQSLTLIATANQGSEATYESGFVIDKFPISRPNLTFSTLTVSNMSPEDSSIYLCSVASLAGETQYFGPGTRLLVL.

This clone showed up just a few times. One end of the junction varies from germline; a read error may be responsible. The rearrangement uses TRBV11-2 and TRBJ2-1; possibly TRBD2 for D (7 bases). The CDR3 totals 14 residues. Germline V gives CDR1 SGHAT, CDR2 FQNNGV. In nucleotides, the CDR3 is TGTGCCAGCACCTTAGGTACAGGGAGGGATGAGCAGTTCTTC. Protein sequence: CASTLGTGRDEQFF.

This clone was found a few times. V gene TRBV19 combines with J gene TRBJ1-1; 9 nucleotides line up with TRBD1. Unmatched junction bases numbered 5, after V lost 3 bases and J lost 6 bases. CDR3 length: 14 amino acids. Germline CDR1 is LNHDA and CDR2 is SQIVND (reference sequence). CDR3 DNA: TGTGCCAGTAGTATCTATACAGGGGGCCCTGAAGCTTTCTTT. It yields the protein CASSIYTGGPEAFF.

In its sample, this clone was seen a few times. This chain joins TRBV5-1 and TRBJ1-2; no reliable D call. Germline CDR1 reads SGHRS; CDR2 reads YFSETQ. This CDR3 contains 12 residues. Trimming stripped 3 bases from V and 4 bases from J, with 7 bases between. CDR3 bases: TGCGCCAGCAGCTGGTACAGCTATGGCTACACCTTC. Translating it yields CASSWYSYGYTF. Variable domain in full (rest from reference TRBV5-1 and TRBJ1-2): KAGVTQTPRYLIKTRGQQVTLSCSPISGHRSVSWYQQTPGQGLQFLFEYFSETQRNKGNFPGRFSGRQFSNSRSEMNVSTLELGDSALYLCASSWYSYGYTFGSGTRLTVV.

This clone was counted a few times. The rearrangement uses TRBV6-5 and TRBJ2-7; the D gene is possibly TRBD2 (6 bases). V was cut by 0 bases and J by 2 bases, with 11 bases left in between. This CDR3 has 15 residues. The germline gives CDR1 MNHEY, CDR2 SVGAGI. CDR3 residues: CASSYSSSGTYEQYF. CDR3 bases: TGTGCCAGCAGTTACTCGAGTAGCGGTACCTACGAGCAGTACTTC.

This sequence joins TRBV29-1 and TRBJ1-1; D possibly corresponds to TRBD1 (6 bases). V gave up 6 bases and J gave up 1 base, with 12 bases separating them. Germline-derived CDR1 and CDR2 are SQVTM and ANQGSEA. This CDR3 contains 13 residues. CDR3 in amino acids: CSVGAQGNTEAFF. CDR3 in DNA: TGCAGCGTGGGGGCACAGGGGAACACTGAAGCTTTCTTT.

The chain links TRBV5-1 to TRBJ1-4; D is undetermined. This CDR3 has 14 amino acids. Trimming took off 0 bases at V and 5 bases at J, with 8 bases between the two ends. Looked up from germline, CDR1 is SGHRS and CDR2 is YFSETQ. In DNA, the CDR3 is TGCGCCAGCAGCTTGGGTCAAGTCAATGAAAAACTGTTTTTT. This sequence encodes CASSLGQVNEKLFF.

V usage is TRBV6-5 and J usage is TRBJ2-5; no clear D. The CDR3 length is 15 residues. V was cut by 2 bases and J by 5 bases, with 15 bases left in between. The germline gives CDR1 MNHEY, CDR2 SVGAGI. CDR3 in amino acids: CASSYTYGLGETQYF. CDR3 nucleotides: TGTGCCAGCAGTTACACATACGGCCTCGGGGAGACCCAGTACTTC.

The rearrangement links TRBV11-2 to TRBJ1-5; 12 bases are shared with TRBD1. This CDR3 is built from 16 residues. J gave up 7 bases and V 5 bases, and 9 bases lay outside the gene matches. Germline assignment: CDR1 SGHAT and CDR2 FQNNGV. In nucleotides, the CDR3 is TGTGCCAGCAGCCCGTCCGGGACAGGGGGCCGGCAGCCCCAGCATTTT. The encoded protein is CASSPSGTGGRQPQHF.

The V gene is TRBV4-2, the J gene TRBJ2-7, with a weak D call TRBD2 (5 bases). The germline gives CDR1 LGHNA, CDR2 YNFKEQ. The V end was cut by 4 bases, the J end by 7 bases, with 14 bases between. CDR3 length: 13 residues. The CDR3 bases are TGTGCCAGCAGCCGTGCGGGTGGGGTTGAGCAGTACTTC. It is translated as CASSRAGGVEQYF.

This clone was picked up one time. V gene TRBV15 combines with J gene TRBJ1-2; possibly TRBD1 for D (5 bases). Germline V gives CDR1 LNHNV, CDR2 YYDKDF (reference sequence). V shed 6 bases and J shed 6 bases, with 14 bases lying between them. The CDR3 has 13 residues. The CDR3 DNA sequence: TGTGCCACCAGAAGGGGCACGAGTAATGGCTACACCTTC. It translates to CATRRGTSNGYTF.

The chain links TRBV29-1 to TRBJ2-7; D ambiguous. Per germline, CDR1 SQVTM and CDR2 ANQGSEA. The V and J ends lost 3 bases and 2 bases respectively, with 8 bases between them. The CDR3 spans 12 residues. CDR3 nucleotides: TGCAGCGTTGAGCAGGAGACCTACGAGCAGTACTTC. Translating gives CSVEQETYEQYF.

In this sample, this clone turned up once. V usage is TRBV6-1 and J usage is TRBJ2-5, with TRBD1 matching 7 bases. Germline V gives CDR1 MNHNS, CDR2 SASEGT. The length of the CDR3 is 13 residues. Losses at the gene ends were 7 bases for V and 2 bases for J; bases not matched to a gene: 4. CDR3 in amino acids: CASKRQGQETQYF. The CDR3 DNA sequence: TGTGCCAGCAAAAGACAGGGTCAAGAGACCCAGTACTTC.